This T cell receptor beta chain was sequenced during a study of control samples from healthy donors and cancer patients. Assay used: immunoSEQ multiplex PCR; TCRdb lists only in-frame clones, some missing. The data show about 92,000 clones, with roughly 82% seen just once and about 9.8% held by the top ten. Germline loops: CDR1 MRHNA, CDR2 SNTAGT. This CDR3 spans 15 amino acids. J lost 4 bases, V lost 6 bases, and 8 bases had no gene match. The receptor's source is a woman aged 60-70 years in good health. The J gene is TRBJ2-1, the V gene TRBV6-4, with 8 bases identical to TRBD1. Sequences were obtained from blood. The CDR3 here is CASRTTGASYNEQFF. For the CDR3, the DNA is TGTGCCAGCAGAACGACAGGGGCCTCTTACAATGAGCAGTTCTTC.